This TCR beta chain was recorded in a study of blood T cell repertoires in COVID-19. Across the study: Some COVID-19 samples were acute and others convalescent; all came from the United States, Italy and Spain.

This clone has a single count. Germline lookup yields CDR1 ENHRY and CDR2 SYGVKD. The CDR3 covers 13 residues. The V and J ends lost 7 bases and 4 bases respectively, with 8 bases between them. As originally analysed: Nucleated cell counts were estimated from reference gene primer amplification. Sequencing used immunoSEQ multiplex PCR; TCRdb keeps in-frame clones, though not all of them. That table furnishes V, J and clone size, whereas the DNA furnished D and trimming. This table has around 200,000 clones, around 85% appearing once. The J gene is TRBJ1-6, the V gene TRBV10-3, with D perhaps TRBD1 (5 bases). Sequenced sample: peripheral blood. This sequence originates from a man aged 45-65 years who had recovered from COVID-19. The CDR3 DNA sequence: TGTGCCATCACGGGGACTTATAATTCACCCCTCCACTTT. Translation: CAITGTYNSPLHF.